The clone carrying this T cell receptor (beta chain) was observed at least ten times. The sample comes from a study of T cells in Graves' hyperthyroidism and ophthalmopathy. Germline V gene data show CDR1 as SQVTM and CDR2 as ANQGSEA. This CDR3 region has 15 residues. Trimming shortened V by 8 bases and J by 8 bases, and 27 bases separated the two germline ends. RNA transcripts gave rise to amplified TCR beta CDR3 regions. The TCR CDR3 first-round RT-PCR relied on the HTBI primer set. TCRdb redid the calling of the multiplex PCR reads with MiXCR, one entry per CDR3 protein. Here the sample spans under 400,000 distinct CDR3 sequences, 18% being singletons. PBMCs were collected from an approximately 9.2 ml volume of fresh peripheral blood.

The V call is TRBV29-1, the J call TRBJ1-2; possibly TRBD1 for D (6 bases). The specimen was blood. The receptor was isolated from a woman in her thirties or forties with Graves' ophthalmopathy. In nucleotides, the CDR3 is TGCAGCACCGGACCCCCCCTTCGCAGGGGAGAGGGCTACACCTTC. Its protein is CSTGPPLRRGEGYTF.